The 18 T cell receptor beta chains below were found in one sample sequenced in a study of beta chain features in type 1 diabetes. Expressed TCRB transcripts were sequenced, since all the RNA that had been isolated was reverse transcribed. The method was immunoSEQ multiplex PCR; TCRdb's version includes in-frame clones alone and lacks a portion of them. Here the sample spans hundreds of thousands of clones, roughly 12% being singletons. The sample consisted of naive CD4+ T cells from blood. All receptors derive from a man younger than 30 in good health.

This chain links TRBV19 with TRBJ2-1; 13 bases agree with TRBD2. Germline assignment: CDR1 LNHDA and CDR2 SQIVND (reference sequence). This CDR3 region has 14 residues. V trimming: 8 bases; J trimming: 7 bases; junction bases outside the gene matches: 5. The CDR3 DNA sequence: TGTGCCAGTTCGACTAGCGGGGGGCGTAATGAGCAGTTCTTC. It yields the protein CASSTSGGRNEQFF.

The chain combines TRBV30 with TRBJ1-5; 12 bases are shared with TRBD1. Germline V CDR1 and CDR2: GTSNPN, SVGIG (reference sequence). The CDR3 runs 15 residues. V dropped 2 bases and J dropped 9; count of bases not matched to a gene: 8. The DNA for the CDR3 is TGTGCCTGGAGTACCGGGACAGGGGGCCGGCGGCCCCAGCATTTT. Residues: CAWSTGTGGRRPQHF.

This clone has a handful of counts. The chain recombines TRBV11-3 with TRBJ2-1, with a tentative D call TRBD1 (6 bases). Trimming cost V 4 bases and J 3 bases, with 10 bases left between them. There are 14 residues in the CDR3. Germline CDR1 and CDR2: SGHNT and YENEEA. The CDR3 DNA reads TGTGCCAGCAGCTCAGGGACATTCTACAATGAGCAGTTCTTC. It encodes CASSSGTFYNEQFF.

The sample holds a few counts of this clone. This chain links TRBV9 with TRBJ2-3, with 8 nucleotides matching TRBD2. Germline V gives CDR1 SGDLS, CDR2 YYNGEE. This CDR3 comprises 16 residues. After removal of 3 bases from V and 4 bases from J, the junction contained 10 bases not matched to a gene. CDR3 sequence reads: CASSGRLAGGADTQYF. The DNA for the CDR3 is TGTGCCAGCAGCGGGCGCCTGGCGGGAGGTGCAGATACGCAGTATTTT. Together with reference TRBV9 and TRBJ2-3, the CDR3 gives the full variable domain: DSGVTQTPKHLITATGQRVTLRCSPRSGDLSVYWYQQSLDQGLQFLIQYYNGEERAKGNILERFSAQQFPDLHSELNLSSLELGDSALYFCASSGRLAGGADTQYFGPGTRLTVL.

This clone has only a few counts. The rearrangement joins TRBV15 to TRBJ2-5; 10 bases are a match to TRBD1. Germline CDR1 LNHNV, CDR2 YYDKDF (reference sequence). Unmatched junction bases numbered 4, after V lost 5 bases and J lost 4 bases. The CDR3 loop spans 14 amino acids. CDR3 loop: CATSGRTGGETQYF. CDR3 nucleotides: TGTGCCACCAGCGGGCGGACAGGGGGAGAGACCCAGTACTTC.

This clone has a handful of counts. The rearrangement uses TRBV5-1 and TRBJ2-5; a weak D match, TRBD1 (5 bases). Germline values: CDR1 SGHRS, CDR2 YFSETQ. This CDR3 comprises 15 residues. The V gene lost 0 bases and the J gene lost 4 bases, with 13 bases spanning the gap. The CDR3 loop is CASSLATTEPETQYF. As DNA, the CDR3 is TGCGCCAGCAGCTTGGCAACGACAGAACCAGAGACCCAGTACTTC.

There are a few counts of this clone. V usage is TRBV15 and J usage is TRBJ2-1, with D tentatively TRBD2 (6 bases). CDR3 size: 15 residues. Germline V lookup: CDR1 LNHNV, CDR2 YYDKDF (reference sequence). The V gene lost 1 base and the J gene lost 9 bases, with 16 bases spanning the gap. Written as DNA, the CDR3 is TGTGCCACCAGCAGAGTCCGGGCCCCAGCGGGTGAGCAGTTCTTC. It codes for CATSRVRAPAGEQFF.

The chain combines TRBV30 with TRBJ1-5; 9 bases match TRBD1. CDR3 length: 17 amino acids. V shed 4 bases, J shed 6 bases, and the junction held 16 bases outside the gene matches. The germline gives CDR1 GTSNPN, CDR2 SVGIG (reference sequence). CDR3 sequence (DNA): TGTGCCTGGAACCCGGGCAAGGGCGGGACAGGGAGTCAGCCCCAGCATTTT. It translates to CAWNPGKGGTGSQPQHF.

The chain is built from TRBV6-6 and TRBJ2-5; 10 bases are a match to TRBD1. This CDR3 is 14 amino acids long. V lost 6 bases, J lost 5 bases, and 6 bases stayed unmatched. Germline loops: CDR1 MNHNY, CDR2 SVGAGI (reference sequence). Written as DNA, the CDR3 is TGTGCCAGCAGCACGGACAGGGGGGGGGAGACCCAGTACTTC. It translates to CASSTDRGGETQYF.

This clone was observed a few times. The V call is TRBV28, the J call TRBJ2-1; TRBD2 matches at 7 bases. The trim removed 7 bases at V and 7 bases at J, leaving 13 bases unmatched. Germline V CDR1 and CDR2: MDHEN, SYDVKM. This CDR3 is built from 15 residues. The CDR3 DNA sequence: TGTGCCAGCATCTTAACGGGGGGTTTCCGTAATGAGCAGTTCTTC. Translating gives CASILTGGFRNEQFF.

The table lists this clone with a few counts. The J gene is TRBJ1-3, the V gene TRBV7-2; 9 bases match TRBD1. V lost 5 bases, J lost 2 bases, and 4 bases stayed unmatched. The germline V gene encodes CDR1 SGHTA and CDR2 FQGNSA. The CDR3 has 15 amino acids. The CDR3 bases are TGTGCCAGCAGCCCAGGGACAGGGACTGGAAACACCATATATTTT. It codes for CASSPGTGTGNTIYF.

This rearrangement joins TRBV5-6 to TRBJ1-2, with D possibly TRBD1 on 5 matching bases. This CDR3 has 16 residues. The germline gives CDR1 SGHDT, CDR2 YYEEEE. Trimming left V 4 bases short and J 4 bases short, with 20 bases between. The CDR3 loop is CASSDDSGGSSYGYTF. The CDR3 nucleotides are TGTGCCAGCAGCGACGACTCCGGGGGATCAAGCTATGGCTACACCTTC.

This chain joins TRBV6-5 and TRBJ1-2; D is unresolved. Per the germline V gene, CDR1 is MNHEY and CDR2 is SVGAGI. The V gene lost 7 bases and the J gene lost 8 bases, with 20 bases spanning the gap. There are 14 residues in the CDR3. The CDR3 DNA sequence: TGTGCCAGCAACGAGAAGTTCCAGGTTGGCGGCTACACCTTC. Translated, it gives CASNEKFQVGGYTF.

This clone occurred a few times. The chain uses TRBV19 and TRBJ2-1; 7 nucleotides line up with TRBD2. Germline loops: CDR1 LNHDA, CDR2 SQIVND (reference sequence). The CDR3 has 13 residues. The junction had 7 bases not matched to a gene; V was cut back by 0 bases and J by 14 bases. The CDR3 DNA reads TGTGCCAGTAGTATAGAAGATGCGGGAGACGAGTTCTTC. Protein product: CASSIEDAGDEFF.

The chain employs TRBV6-5 and TRBJ2-5; D is possibly TRBD1 (6 bases). This CDR3 has 14 amino acids. Germline V gene lookup returns CDR1 MNHEY and CDR2 SVGAGI. With 0 bases removed from V and 5 bases from J, the gap between germline ends came to 10 bases. The CDR3 nucleotides are TGTGCCAGCAGTTACTCTCAGGGGCAGGAGACCCAGTACTTC. This translates into CASSYSQGQETQYF.

The V gene is TRBV28, the J gene TRBJ2-1; no definite D call. The germline V gene has CDR1 MDHEN and CDR2 SYDVKM. CDR3 size: 15 residues. V shed 5 bases and J shed 0 bases, with 11 bases lying between them. In DNA, the CDR3 is TGTGCCAGCAGTACGAAAAGAGGCTCCTACAATGAGCAGTTCTTC. Translation: CASSTKRGSYNEQFF.

This clone was counted between two and nine times. The chain is built from TRBV2 and TRBJ2-4, with D uncertain. Germline V gene sequence: CDR1 SNHLY, CDR2 FYNNEI. The CDR3 is 12 amino acids. V lost 7 bases, J lost 0 bases, and 4 bases lay in between. CDR3 DNA sequence: TGTGCCAGCACTCTAGCCAAAAACATTCAGTACTTC. It translates to CASTLAKNIQYF.

This clone was recorded a few times. The J gene is TRBJ1-1, the V gene TRBV11-2; possibly TRBD1 for D (6 bases). V lost 3 bases and J lost 3, with 14 bases in between. CDR1 SGHAT and CDR2 FQNNGV come from the germline V gene. The CDR3 contains 15 residues. The CDR3 region is CASSFRGTRDTEAFF. CDR3 coding DNA: TGTGCCAGCAGCTTCAGGGGAACCAGGGACACTGAAGCTTTCTTT.